This T cell receptor beta chain was sequenced in a study of blood T cell repertoires in COVID-19. Background on the study: The samples span acute and convalescent COVID-19 from the United States, Italy and Spain. Sources were T cells, B-cell-depleted T cells, or PBMCs; the material itself was cDNA or gDNA.

Per the original methods: It was from reference gene primer amplification that nucleated cell counts were estimated. Profiling relied on immunoSEQ multiplex PCR, and the TCRdb table lists in-frame clones only, not all of them. V and J calls and clone size are as listed in that table; D and trimming were resolved from the DNA. The repertoire holds tens of thousands of clones, with 80% to 90% as singletons. This CDR3 comprises 13 residues. V shed 7 bases and J shed 8 bases, with 17 bases lying between them. The chain uses TRBV12-3 or TRBV12-4 and TRBJ1-1, with D possibly matching TRBD1 (6 bases). This TCR was sampled from a woman aged 60 to 75 with acute or convalescent COVID-19. The source material was peripheral blood. The CDR3 loop reads CASIFGQSTEAFF. Here the CDR3 DNA reads TGTGCCAGCATCTTTGGACAGTCTACCGAAGCTTTCTTT.